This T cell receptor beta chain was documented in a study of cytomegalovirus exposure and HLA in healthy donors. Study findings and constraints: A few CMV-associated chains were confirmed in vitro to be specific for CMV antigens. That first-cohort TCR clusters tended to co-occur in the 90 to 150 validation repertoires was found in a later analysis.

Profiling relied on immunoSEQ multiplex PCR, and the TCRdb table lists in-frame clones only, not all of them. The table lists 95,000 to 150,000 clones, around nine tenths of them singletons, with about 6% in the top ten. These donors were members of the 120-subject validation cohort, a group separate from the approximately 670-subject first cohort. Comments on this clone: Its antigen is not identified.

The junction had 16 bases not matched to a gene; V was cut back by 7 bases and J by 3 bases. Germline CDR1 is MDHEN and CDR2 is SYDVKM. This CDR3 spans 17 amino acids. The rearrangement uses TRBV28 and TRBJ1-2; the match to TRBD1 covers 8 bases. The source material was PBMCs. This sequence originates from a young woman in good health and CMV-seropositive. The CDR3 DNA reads TGTGCCAGCACCACGGATAGAGCTCAGGGGGCAGACTATGGCTACACCTTC. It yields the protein CASTTDRAQGADYGYTF.